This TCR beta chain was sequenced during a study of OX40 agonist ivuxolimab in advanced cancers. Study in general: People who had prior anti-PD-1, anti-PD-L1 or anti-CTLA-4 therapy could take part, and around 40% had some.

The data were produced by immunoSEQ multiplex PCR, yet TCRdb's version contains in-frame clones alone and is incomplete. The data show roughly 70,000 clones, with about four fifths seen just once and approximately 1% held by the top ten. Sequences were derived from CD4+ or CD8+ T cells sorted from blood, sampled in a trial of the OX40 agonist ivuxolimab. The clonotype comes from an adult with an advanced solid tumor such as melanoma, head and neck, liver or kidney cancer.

The CDR3 DNA follows: TGTGCCAGCTCACCACCGGACAGGATGAACACTGAAGCTTTCTTT. Translated, it gives CASSPPDRMNTEAFF. The gene calls are TRBV18 and TRBJ1-1; 7 bases fit TRBD1. CDR1 is KGHSH, CDR2 LQKENI, per germline. V dropped 0 bases and J dropped 0; count of bases not matched to a gene: 1. The CDR3 loop spans 15 amino acids.